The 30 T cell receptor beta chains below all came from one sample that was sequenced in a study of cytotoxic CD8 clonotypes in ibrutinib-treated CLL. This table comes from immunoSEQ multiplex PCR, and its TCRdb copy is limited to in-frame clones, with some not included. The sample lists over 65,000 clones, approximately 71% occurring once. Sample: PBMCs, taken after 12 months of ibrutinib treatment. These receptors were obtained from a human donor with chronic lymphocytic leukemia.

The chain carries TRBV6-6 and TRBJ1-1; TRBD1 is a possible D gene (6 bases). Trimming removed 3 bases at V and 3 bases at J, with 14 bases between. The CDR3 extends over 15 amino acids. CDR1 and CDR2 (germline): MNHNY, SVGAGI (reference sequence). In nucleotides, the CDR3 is TGTGCCAGCAGTTATGGGGGGCTCGGGGACACTGAAGCTTTCTTT. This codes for CASSYGGLGDTEAFF.

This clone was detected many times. This chain's CDR3 is CASARDRGNGYTF. In DNA form, the CDR3 reads TGTGCCAGCGCCCGGGACAGGGGGAATGGCTACACCTTC. The genes are TRBV18 and TRBJ1-2; TRBD1 agrees at 11 bases. The CDR3 extends over 13 amino acids. The trim removed 8 bases at V and 6 bases at J, leaving 5 bases unmatched. Germline CDR1 KGHSH, CDR2 LQKENI.

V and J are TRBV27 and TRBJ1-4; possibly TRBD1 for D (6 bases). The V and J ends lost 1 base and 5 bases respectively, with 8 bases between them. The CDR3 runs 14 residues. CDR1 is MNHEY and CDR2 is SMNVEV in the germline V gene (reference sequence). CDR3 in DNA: TGTGCCAGCAGTTTATGGCAGGGGAATGAAAAACTGTTTTTT. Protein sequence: CASSLWQGNEKLFF.

The CDR3 DNA reads as TGCGCCAGCAGCCCGGCGTCGACTAGCGGGGACACAGATACGCAGTATTTT. This encodes CASSPASTSGDTDTQYF. V gene TRBV5-1 combines with J gene TRBJ2-3, with 11 bases that match TRBD2. CDR1 is SGHRS, CDR2 YFSETQ, per germline. CDR3 length equals 17 residues. V gave up 4 bases and J gave up 2 bases; unmatched junction bases: 9. Combining the CDR3 with reference TRBV5-1 and TRBJ2-3 gives the whole variable domain KAGVTQTPRYLIKTRGQQVTLSCSPISGHRSVSWYQQTPGQGLQFLFEYFSETQRNKGNFPGRFSGRQFSNSRSEMNVSTLELGDSALYLCASSPASTSGDTDTQYFGPGTRLTVL.

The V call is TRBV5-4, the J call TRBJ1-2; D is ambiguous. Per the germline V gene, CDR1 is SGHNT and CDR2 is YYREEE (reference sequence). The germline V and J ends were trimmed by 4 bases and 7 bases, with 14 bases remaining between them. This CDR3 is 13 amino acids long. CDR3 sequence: CASSGFRVGGYTF. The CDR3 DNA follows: TGTGCCAGCAGCGGGTTTCGGGTGGGTGGCTACACCTTC.

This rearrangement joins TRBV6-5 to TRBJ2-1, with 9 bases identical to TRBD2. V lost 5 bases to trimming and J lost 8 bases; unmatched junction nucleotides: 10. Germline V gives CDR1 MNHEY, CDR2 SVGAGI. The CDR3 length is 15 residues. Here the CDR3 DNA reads TGTGCCAGCAGTCCAGGACTAGCGCCCGATGATGAGCAGTTCTTC. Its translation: CASSPGLAPDDEQFF.

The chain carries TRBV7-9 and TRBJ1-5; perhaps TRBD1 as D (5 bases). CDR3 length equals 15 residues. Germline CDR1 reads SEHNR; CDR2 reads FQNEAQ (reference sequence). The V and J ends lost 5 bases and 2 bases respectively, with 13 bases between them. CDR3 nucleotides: TGTGCCAGCAGCAAAGGGGAGGCTGGCAATCAGCCCCAGCATTTT. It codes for CASSKGEAGNQPQHF. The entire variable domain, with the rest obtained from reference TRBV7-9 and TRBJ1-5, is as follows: DTGVSQNPRHKITKRGQNVTFRCDPISEHNRLYWYRQTLGQGPEFLTYFQNEAQLEKSRLLSDRFSAERPKGSFSTLEIQRTEQGDSAMYLCASSKGEAGNQPQHFGDGTRLSIL.

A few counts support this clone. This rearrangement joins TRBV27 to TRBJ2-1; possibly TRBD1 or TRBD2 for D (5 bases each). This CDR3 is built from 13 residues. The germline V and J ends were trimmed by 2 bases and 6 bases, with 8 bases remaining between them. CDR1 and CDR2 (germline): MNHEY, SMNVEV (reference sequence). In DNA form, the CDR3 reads TGTGCCAGCAGTTTAAACGGGGCCAATGAGCAGTTCTTC. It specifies CASSLNGANEQFF.

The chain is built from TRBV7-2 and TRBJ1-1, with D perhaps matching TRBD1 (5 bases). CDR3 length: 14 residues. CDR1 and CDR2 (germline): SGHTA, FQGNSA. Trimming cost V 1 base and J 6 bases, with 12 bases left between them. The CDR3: CASSLDRGSSEAFF. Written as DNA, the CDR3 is TGTGCCAGCAGCTTAGACCGGGGGTCCTCTGAAGCTTTCTTT. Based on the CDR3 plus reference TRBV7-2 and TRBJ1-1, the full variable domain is GAGVSQSPSNKVTEKGKDVELRCDPISGHTALYWYRQSLGQGLEFLIYFQGNSAPDKSGLPSDRFSAERTGGSVSTLTIQRTQQEDSAVYLCASSLDRGSSEAFFGQGTRLTVV.

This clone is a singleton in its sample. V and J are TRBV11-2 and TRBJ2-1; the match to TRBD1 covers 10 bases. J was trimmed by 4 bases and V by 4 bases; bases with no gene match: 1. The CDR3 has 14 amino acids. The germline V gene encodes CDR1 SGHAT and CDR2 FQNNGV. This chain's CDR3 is CASSSGQGYNEQFF. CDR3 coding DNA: TGTGCCAGCAGCTCGGGACAGGGGTACAATGAGCAGTTCTTC.

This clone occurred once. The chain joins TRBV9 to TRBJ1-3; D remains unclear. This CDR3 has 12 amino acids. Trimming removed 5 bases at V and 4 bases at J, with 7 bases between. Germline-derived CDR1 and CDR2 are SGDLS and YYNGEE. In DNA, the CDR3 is TGTGCCAGCAGTACCGGCGGAAACACCATATATTTT. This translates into CASSTGGNTIYF.

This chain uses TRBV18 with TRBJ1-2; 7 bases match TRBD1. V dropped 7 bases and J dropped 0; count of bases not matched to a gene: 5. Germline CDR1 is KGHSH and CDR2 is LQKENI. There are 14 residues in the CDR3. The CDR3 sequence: CASLPTGSNYGYTF. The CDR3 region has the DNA TGTGCCAGCTTACCGACAGGGTCTAACTATGGCTACACCTTC.

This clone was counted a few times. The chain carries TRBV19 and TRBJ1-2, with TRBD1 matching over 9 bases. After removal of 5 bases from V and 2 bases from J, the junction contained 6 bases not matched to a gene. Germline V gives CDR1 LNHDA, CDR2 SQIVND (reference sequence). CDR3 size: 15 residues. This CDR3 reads CASSSPGQGNYGYTF. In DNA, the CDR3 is TGTGCCAGTAGTTCTCCTGGACAGGGGAACTATGGCTACACCTTC.

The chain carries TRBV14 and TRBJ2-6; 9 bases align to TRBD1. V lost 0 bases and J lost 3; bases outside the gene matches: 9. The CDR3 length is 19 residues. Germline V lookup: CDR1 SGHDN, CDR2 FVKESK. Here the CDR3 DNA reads TGTGCCAGCAGCCAAGAGTTACAGGGGGCTTTGATTGGGGCCAACGTCCTGACTTTC. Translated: CASSQELQGALIGANVLTF.

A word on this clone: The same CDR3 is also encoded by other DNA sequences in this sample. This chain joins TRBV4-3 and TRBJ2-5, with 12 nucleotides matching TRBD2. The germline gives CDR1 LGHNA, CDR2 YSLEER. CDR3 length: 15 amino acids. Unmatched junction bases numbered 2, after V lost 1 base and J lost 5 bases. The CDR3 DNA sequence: TGCGCCAGCAGCCAAGGGCTAGCGGGAGGGGAGACCCAGTACTTC. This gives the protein CASSQGLAGGETQYF.

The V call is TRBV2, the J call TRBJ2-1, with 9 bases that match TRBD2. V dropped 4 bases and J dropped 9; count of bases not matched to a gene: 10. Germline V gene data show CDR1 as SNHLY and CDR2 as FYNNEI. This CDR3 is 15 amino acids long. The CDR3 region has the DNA TGTGCCAGCAGTGTTGGTGCGGGGGGGCCTAGTGAGCAGTTCTTC. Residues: CASSVGAGGPSEQFF.

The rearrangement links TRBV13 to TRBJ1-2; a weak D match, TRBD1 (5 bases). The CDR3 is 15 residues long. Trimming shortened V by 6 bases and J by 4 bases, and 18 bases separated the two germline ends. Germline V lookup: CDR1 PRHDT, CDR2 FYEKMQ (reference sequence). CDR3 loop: CASSWIPGGGYGYTF. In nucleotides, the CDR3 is TGTGCCAGCAGTTGGATACCCGGGGGGGGCTATGGCTACACCTTC.

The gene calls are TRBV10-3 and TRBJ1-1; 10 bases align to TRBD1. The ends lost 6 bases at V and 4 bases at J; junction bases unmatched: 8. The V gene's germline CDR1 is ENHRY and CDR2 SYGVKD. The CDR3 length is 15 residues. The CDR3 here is CAISGTGVSGTEAFF. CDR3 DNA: TGTGCCATCAGCGGGACAGGGGTTTCGGGCACTGAAGCTTTCTTT.

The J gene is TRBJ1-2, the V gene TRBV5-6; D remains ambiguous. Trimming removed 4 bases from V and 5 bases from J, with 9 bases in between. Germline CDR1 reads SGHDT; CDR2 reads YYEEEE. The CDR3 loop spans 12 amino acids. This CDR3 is CASSEKQYGYTF. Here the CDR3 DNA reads TGTGCCAGCAGCGAGAAACAGTATGGCTACACCTTC. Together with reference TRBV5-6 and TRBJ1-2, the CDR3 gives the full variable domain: DAGVTQSPTHLIKTRGQQVTLRCSPKSGHDTVSWYQQALGQGPQFIFQYYEEEERQRGNFPDRFSGHQFPNYSSELNVNALLLGDSALYLCASSEKQYGYTFGSGTRLTVV.

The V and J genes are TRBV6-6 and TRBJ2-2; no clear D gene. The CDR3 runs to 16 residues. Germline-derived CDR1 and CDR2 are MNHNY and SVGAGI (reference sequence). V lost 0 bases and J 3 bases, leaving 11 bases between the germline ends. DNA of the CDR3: TGTGCCAGCAGTTACTCGAGAGGTGGGGACACCGGGGAGCTGTTTTTT. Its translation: CASSYSRGGDTGELFF.

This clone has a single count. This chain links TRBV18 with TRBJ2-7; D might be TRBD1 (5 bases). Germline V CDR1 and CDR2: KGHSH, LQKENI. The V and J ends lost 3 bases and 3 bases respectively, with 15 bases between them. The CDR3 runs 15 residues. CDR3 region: CASSPWTRHIYEQYF. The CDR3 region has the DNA TGTGCCAGCTCACCGTGGACAAGACACATCTACGAGCAGTACTTC.

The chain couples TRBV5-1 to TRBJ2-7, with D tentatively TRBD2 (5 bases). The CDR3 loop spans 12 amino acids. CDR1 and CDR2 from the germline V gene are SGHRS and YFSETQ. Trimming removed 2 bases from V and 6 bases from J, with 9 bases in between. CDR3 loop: CASSLVGLEQYF. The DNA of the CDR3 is TGCGCCAGCAGCTTAGTAGGACTCGAGCAGTACTTC.

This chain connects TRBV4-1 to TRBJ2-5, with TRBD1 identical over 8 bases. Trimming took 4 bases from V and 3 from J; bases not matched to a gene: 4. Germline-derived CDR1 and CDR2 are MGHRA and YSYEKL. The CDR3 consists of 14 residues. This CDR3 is CASSRPGQEETQYF. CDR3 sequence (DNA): TGCGCCAGCAGCCGCCCGGGACAGGAAGAGACCCAGTACTTC.

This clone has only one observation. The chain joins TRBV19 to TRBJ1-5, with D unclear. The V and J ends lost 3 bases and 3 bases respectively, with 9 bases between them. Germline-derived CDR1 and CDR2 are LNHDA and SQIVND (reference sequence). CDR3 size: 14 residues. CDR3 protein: CASSISRNNQPQHF. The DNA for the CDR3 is TGTGCCAGTAGTATTAGTAGAAACAATCAGCCCCAGCATTTT.

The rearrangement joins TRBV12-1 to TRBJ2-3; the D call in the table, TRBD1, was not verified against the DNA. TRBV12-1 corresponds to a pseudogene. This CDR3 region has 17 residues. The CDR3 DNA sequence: TGTGCCAGCAGCTTTGGGGCGGACAGGGCCCTCACAGATACGCAGTATTTT. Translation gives CASSFGADRALTDTQYF.

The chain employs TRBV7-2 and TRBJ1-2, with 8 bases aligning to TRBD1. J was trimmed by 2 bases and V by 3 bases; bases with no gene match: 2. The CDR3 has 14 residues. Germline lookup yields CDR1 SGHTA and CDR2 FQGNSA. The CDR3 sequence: CASSLRDRNYGYTF. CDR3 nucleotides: TGTGCCAGCAGCTTGCGGGACAGGAACTATGGCTACACCTTC.

DNA of the CDR3: TGTGCCTGGGTACCCGAGCACAGGACCGTAACCTACGAGCAGTACTTC. Its translation is CAWVPEHRTVTYEQYF. V gene TRBV30 combines with J gene TRBJ2-7, with a weak D call TRBD1 (5 bases). Germline values: CDR1 GTSNPN, CDR2 SVGIG (reference sequence). Trimming took off 5 bases at V and 2 bases at J, with 22 bases between the two ends. The CDR3 extends over 16 amino acids.

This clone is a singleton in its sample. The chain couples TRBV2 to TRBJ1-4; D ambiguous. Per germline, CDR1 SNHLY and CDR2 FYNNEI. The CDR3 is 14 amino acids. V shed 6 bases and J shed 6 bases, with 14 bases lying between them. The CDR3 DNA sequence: TGTGCCAGCAGCCAACTAGCCCTCCATGAAAAACTGTTTTTT. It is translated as CASSQLALHEKLFF.

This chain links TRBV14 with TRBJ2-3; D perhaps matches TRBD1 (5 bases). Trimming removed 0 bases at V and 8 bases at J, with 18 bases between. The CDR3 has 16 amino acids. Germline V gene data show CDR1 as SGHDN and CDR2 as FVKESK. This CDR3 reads CASSQDLGQAFGTQYF. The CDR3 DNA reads TGTGCCAGCAGCCAAGATCTGGGGCAGGCATTTGGTACGCAGTATTTT.

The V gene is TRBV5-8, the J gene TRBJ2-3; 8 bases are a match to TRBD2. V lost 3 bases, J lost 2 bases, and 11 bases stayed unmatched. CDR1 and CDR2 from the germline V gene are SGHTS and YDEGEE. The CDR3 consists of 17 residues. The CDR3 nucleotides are TGTGCCAGCAGCTCCGGCGGTCGGACTAGCTTCACAGATACGCAGTATTTT. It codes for CASSSGGRTSFTDTQYF. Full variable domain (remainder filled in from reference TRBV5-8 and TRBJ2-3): EAGVTQSPTHLIKTRGQQATLRCSPISGHTSVYWYQQALGLGLQFLLWYDEGEERNRGNFPPRFSGRQFPNYSSELNVNALELEDSALYLCASSSGGRTSFTDTQYFGPGTRLTVL.